This T cell receptor beta chain was identified during a study of breast tumors, draining lymph nodes, adjacent tissues. Study findings and constraints: Data fit most tumor T cells coming from lymph node, expanding in tumor.

This CDR3 is built from 16 residues. Looked up from germline, CDR1 is MNHEY and CDR2 is SMNVEV (reference sequence). V dropped 5 bases and J dropped 2; count of bases not matched to a gene: 8. TCRdb redid the calling of the multiplex PCR reads with MiXCR, one entry per CDR3 protein. The table lists around 130,000 distinct CDR3 sequences, 15% to 20% of them singletons. Samples came from axillary lymph nodes draining the breast cancer. This clonotype appeared a few times. The antigen is unknown. This chain links TRBV27 with TRBJ1-5; the match to TRBD1 covers 8 bases. Sequenced input: axillary lymph node tissue. The TCR originated in a female donor with breast cancer. Some clones in this sample may be carry-over from other donors' samples. The CDR3 DNA is TGTGCCAGCAGTCGCTTTCAGGGGGCTGGCAATCAGCCCCAGCATTTT. Encoded protein: CASSRFQGAGNQPQHF.